These T cell receptor beta chains were read from a single sample in a study of shared clonotypes between healthy human individuals. TCRdb keeps only in-frame clones here, not all; method: immunoSEQ multiplex PCR. The data hold around 980,000 clones, with approximately 80% observed a single time. Specimen: memory CD4+ T cells from PBMCs. Receptors originate from a man aged 18 to 30 in good health. Some clones in this sample may be carry-over from other donors' samples. Both conserved end residues are part of each CDR3. Fields, in order: J gene, D gene, clone size, V gene, CDR3 DNA, CDR3 protein. D genes are given only for firm matches. Expanded clones get a size class; other rows say once, few or many, or leave the size out.

j_call: TRBJ2-5
d_call: -
clone_size: many
v_call: TRBV6-6
cdr3_nt: TGTGCCAGCAGACGCACCTTTATTGAGGAGACCCAGTACTTC
cdr3_aa: CASRRTFIEETQYF

j_call: TRBJ2-7
d_call: -
clone_size: -
v_call: TRBV19
cdr3_nt: TGTGCCAGTAGTATAGTAGACAGGTGGTACGAGCAGTACTTC
cdr3_aa: CASSIVDRWYEQYF

j_call: TRBJ2-7
d_call: TRBD2
clone_size: -
v_call: TRBV4-2
cdr3_nt: TGTGCCAGCAGCCAAAGCGGGACCAATTACGAGCAGTACTTC
cdr3_aa: CASSQSGTNYEQYF

j_call: TRBJ2-1
d_call: TRBD2
clone_size: -
v_call: TRBV7-2
cdr3_nt: TGTGCCAGCAGCTTAGGGGCGGGACTAGCGGGAGACCCTTACAATGAGCAGTTCTTC
cdr3_aa: CASSLGAGLAGDPYNEQFF

j_call: TRBJ2-2
d_call: -
clone_size: -
v_call: TRBV6-1
cdr3_nt: TGTGCCAGCAGTGACCCGGGACTGCACACCGGGGAGCTGTTTTTT
cdr3_aa: CASSDPGLHTGELFF

j_call: TRBJ1-1
d_call: -
clone_size: few
v_call: TRBV6-1
cdr3_nt: TGTGCCAGCAAAGGGGACATAATGAACACTGAAGCTTTCTTT
cdr3_aa: CASKGDIMNTEAFF

j_call: TRBJ1-5
d_call: -
clone_size: -
v_call: TRBV7-2
cdr3_nt: TGTGCCAGCAGCCCTGGGGGGCAGCCCCAGCATTTT
cdr3_aa: CASSPGGQPQHF

j_call: TRBJ2-7
d_call: TRBD1
clone_size: -
v_call: TRBV6-5
cdr3_nt: TGTGCCAGCAGCTCCCGGACAGGGAGCTCCTACGAGCAGTACTTC
cdr3_aa: CASSSRTGSSYEQYF

j_call: TRBJ1-1
d_call: -
clone_size: -
v_call: TRBV10-3
cdr3_nt: TGTGCCATCAGTGAGCCGAGACGGTCGAACACTGAAGCTTTCTTT
cdr3_aa: CAISEPRRSNTEAFF

j_call: TRBJ1-2
d_call: -
clone_size: -
v_call: TRBV27
cdr3_nt: TGTGCCAGCAGTTTGGCCCCCCTAAGGAGTGGCTACACCTTC
cdr3_aa: CASSLAPLRSGYTF

j_call: TRBJ1-1
d_call: TRBD1
clone_size: once
v_call: TRBV5-1
cdr3_nt: TGCGCCAGCAGCTTGAAGGGGGCGGACACTGAAGCTTTCTTT
cdr3_aa: CASSLKGADTEAFF

j_call: TRBJ2-1
d_call: -
clone_size: few
v_call: TRBV5-5
cdr3_nt: TGTGCCAGCAGCTGGCAAAGCTCCTACAATGAGCAGTTCTTC
cdr3_aa: CASSWQSSYNEQFF

j_call: TRBJ2-3
d_call: -
clone_size: -
v_call: TRBV7-4
cdr3_nt: TGTGCCAGCAGCCCACCTTGCGCCCACTTCACAGATACGCAGTATTTT
cdr3_aa: CASSPPCAHFTDTQYF

j_call: TRBJ1-3
d_call: -
clone_size: -
v_call: TRBV28
cdr3_nt: TGTGCCAGCAGTTCCCCAGCGAGTTTGGCGATCAACACCATATATTTT
cdr3_aa: CASSSPASLAINTIYF

j_call: TRBJ2-5
d_call: -
clone_size: many
v_call: TRBV27
cdr3_nt: TGTGCCAGCACCCAGCGGCAGGGATACCAAGAGACCCAGTACTTC
cdr3_aa: CASTQRQGYQETQYF

j_call: TRBJ1-2
d_call: -
clone_size: -
v_call: TRBV7-8
cdr3_nt: TGTGCCAGCAGCCCAGCCAGGGAAATCTATGGCTACACCTTC
cdr3_aa: CASSPAREIYGYTF

j_call: TRBJ2-1
d_call: -
clone_size: -
v_call: TRBV7-3
cdr3_nt: TGTGCCAGCAGCCACGGGCGCAATGAGCAGTTCTTC
cdr3_aa: CASSHGRNEQFF

j_call: TRBJ1-2
d_call: TRBD1
clone_size: -
v_call: TRBV9
cdr3_nt: TGTGCCAGCAGCTTGACGGCTGGACAGGGCTCTGGCTACACCTTC
cdr3_aa: CASSLTAGQGSGYTF

j_call: TRBJ2-3
d_call: TRBD2
clone_size: -
v_call: TRBV2
cdr3_nt: TGTGCCAGCAGCGCCCCGGGACTAGTCACAGATACGCAGTATTTT
cdr3_aa: CASSAPGLVTDTQYF

j_call: TRBJ2-1
d_call: -
clone_size: few
v_call: TRBV9
cdr3_nt: TGTGCCAGCAGCGTGGCGGGACTGACCCACAATGAGCAGTTCTTC
cdr3_aa: CASSVAGLTHNEQFF

j_call: TRBJ1-5
d_call: TRBD1
clone_size: once
v_call: TRBV7-2
cdr3_nt: TGTGCCAGCAGCCCCAATCCCACCTCGTTGACAGGGAGCAATCAGCCCCAGCATTTT
cdr3_aa: CASSPNPTSLTGSNQPQHF

j_call: TRBJ2-3
d_call: TRBD2
clone_size: -
v_call: TRBV14
cdr3_nt: TGTGCCAGCACCAAACGCGGGGGTAGCACAGATACGCAGTATTTT
cdr3_aa: CASTKRGGSTDTQYF

j_call: TRBJ2-1
d_call: TRBD2
clone_size: -
v_call: TRBV7-3
cdr3_nt: TGTGCCAGCAGCTTACTCCCGCGGAGTGCGGGAGTCAATGAGCAGTTCTTC
cdr3_aa: CASSLLPRSAGVNEQFF

j_call: TRBJ1-1
d_call: -
clone_size: -
v_call: TRBV29-1
cdr3_nt: TGCAGCGTTCGACAAGACGGAAACACTGAAGCTTTCTTT
cdr3_aa: CSVRQDGNTEAFF

j_call: TRBJ2-7
d_call: TRBD1
clone_size: -
v_call: TRBV19
cdr3_nt: TGTGCCAGTAGTAGGCAGACAGGGGACGAGCAGTACTTC
cdr3_aa: CASSRQTGDEQYF

j_call: TRBJ1-1
d_call: -
clone_size: -
v_call: TRBV9
cdr3_nt: TGTGCCAGCAGCGTAGACGTTTCATGGAACACTGAAGCTTTCTTT
cdr3_aa: CASSVDVSWNTEAFF

j_call: TRBJ1-6
d_call: -
clone_size: -
v_call: TRBV4-1
cdr3_nt: TGCGCCAGCAGCCAAGATGTGGGGGCCTCACACCCCTTCCCCCTCCACTTT
cdr3_aa: CASSQDVGASHPFPLHF

j_call: TRBJ2-1
d_call: TRBD1
clone_size: -
v_call: TRBV30
cdr3_nt: TGTGCCTGGATAAAGACAGGGAATGGGTACTACAATGAGCAGTTCTTC
cdr3_aa: CAWIKTGNGYYNEQFF

j_call: TRBJ1-4
d_call: TRBD1
clone_size: -
v_call: TRBV2
cdr3_nt: TGTGCCAGCAGTGAAGGTGAACAGGGGGCGCAGAAACTGTTTTTT
cdr3_aa: CASSEGEQGAQKLFF

j_call: TRBJ1-1
d_call: -
clone_size: once
v_call: TRBV9
cdr3_nt: TGTGCCAGCAGACCATTCACGCTGAACACTGAAGCTTTCTTT
cdr3_aa: CASRPFTLNTEAFF

j_call: TRBJ2-2
d_call: TRBD2
clone_size: once
v_call: TRBV5-6
cdr3_nt: TGTGCCAGCAGCGACGTCTGGCGGGAGGAAGTCACCGGGGAGCTGTTTTTT
cdr3_aa: CASSDVWREEVTGELFF

j_call: TRBJ2-5
d_call: -
clone_size: -
v_call: TRBV5-1
cdr3_nt: TGCGCCAGCAGCTTGGTAGGAGTGGAGCAGACCCAGTACTTC
cdr3_aa: CASSLVGVEQTQYF

j_call: TRBJ1-2
d_call: TRBD1
clone_size: -
v_call: TRBV5-4
cdr3_nt: TGTGCCAGCAGCGTTTATCGACAGGGAGATATCGATGGCTACACCTTC
cdr3_aa: CASSVYRQGDIDGYTF

j_call: TRBJ1-1
d_call: -
clone_size: -
v_call: TRBV28
cdr3_nt: TGTGCCAGCAGTTTAGGTTTGCACTGGGGCCTAGAAAAATTCAACACTGAAGCTTTCTTT
cdr3_aa: CASSLGLHWGLEKFNTEAFF

j_call: TRBJ1-2
d_call: -
clone_size: -
v_call: TRBV18
cdr3_nt: TGTGCCAGCTCACAAGGACCACAGTCGGGTGGCTACACCTTC
cdr3_aa: CASSQGPQSGGYTF

j_call: TRBJ2-7
d_call: -
clone_size: -
v_call: TRBV2
cdr3_nt: TGTGCCAGCAGTGTTCGGCCGGCTCTCGAGCAGTACTTC
cdr3_aa: CASSVRPALEQYF

j_call: TRBJ2-7
d_call: -
clone_size: -
v_call: TRBV13
cdr3_nt: TGTGCCAGCAGCGTCCCCCGGGGAAGGCAGTACTTC
cdr3_aa: CASSVPRGRQYF